Described below is a single T cell receptor (beta chain) sequence and its context. The method was immunoSEQ multiplex PCR; TCRdb's version includes in-frame clones alone and lacks a portion of them. The table lists 400,000 to 500,000 clones, 76% of them singletons, with 13% in the top ten. These data are taken from a study of shared clonotypes between healthy human individuals. The source is a woman aged 35 to 49 in good health. Some clones in this sample may be carry-over from other donors' samples. Source material: PBMCs.

The CDR3: CASSQDLRIYGYTF. The CDR3 nucleotides read TGCGCCAGCAGCCAAGATCTCCGGATCTATGGCTACACCTTC. The rearrangement uses TRBV4-1 and TRBJ1-2; no clear D gene. Germline CDR1 reads MGHRA; CDR2 reads YSYEKL. The V end lost 0 bases, the J end lost 4 bases, and 9 bases lay between the germline ends. This CDR3 is 14 amino acids long.